Presented here are 18 T cell receptor beta chains from one specimen sequenced in a study of immune cell composition in non-small cell lung cancer. Normal lung sampling was at least 3 cm from the tumour, as distant as possible. Produced via immunoSEQ multiplex PCR; TCRdb's table is partial and in-frame only. The sample lists under 6,000 clones, 70% to 90% occurring once. The sequenced material came from non-adjacent lung tissue. The receptor source for this set is a human donor with non-small cell lung cancer. Some clones in this sample may be carry-over from other donors' samples.

The chain couples TRBV6-5 to TRBJ2-7; no clear D. The CDR3 runs to 13 residues. Per the germline V gene, CDR1 is MNHEY and CDR2 is SVGAGI. V lost 4 bases to trimming and J lost 6 bases, with 13 bases between them. The CDR3 DNA reads TGTGCCAGCAGTTCCGGTTCTCCGCCCGAGCAGTACTTC. The encoded protein is CASSSGSPPEQYF.

The gene calls are TRBV11-3 and TRBJ2-7; no clear D. This CDR3 has 15 amino acids. Trimming cost V 3 bases and J 2 bases, with 14 bases left between them. Germline CDR1 and CDR2: SGHNT and YENEEA. As DNA, the CDR3 is TGTGCCAGCAGCTTTGGGCAACACCCTACCTACGAGCAGTACTTC. Its protein is CASSFGQHPTYEQYF.

This clone was counted once. The chain has TRBV27 and TRBJ2-3; no definite D call. The CDR3 extends over 14 amino acids. V gave up 4 bases and J gave up 0 bases, with 8 bases separating them. Per germline, CDR1 MNHEY and CDR2 SMNVEV (reference sequence). Here the CDR3 DNA reads TGTGCCAGCAGTTCGTTGACAAGCACAGATACGCAGTATTTT. Translating it yields CASSSLTSTDTQYF.

This clone was picked up a small number of times. V and J are TRBV4-3 and TRBJ2-2; weak D call: TRBD2 (6 bases). From germline, CDR1 is LGHNA and CDR2 YSLEER. Trimming removed 2 bases at V and 6 bases at J, with 10 bases between. The CDR3 is made up of 14 amino acids. The CDR3 bases are TGCGCCAGCAGCCAACAGGGAGGCGCCGGGGAGCTGTTTTTT. Amino acid sequence: CASSQQGGAGELFF.

J is TRBJ1-5 and V is TRBV4-3, with D unresolved. CDR1 LGHNA and CDR2 YSLEER come from the germline V gene. This CDR3 region has 14 residues. V lost 0 bases and J lost 5, with 8 bases in between. The CDR3: CASSQDRVDQPQHF. CDR3 nucleotides: TGCGCCAGCAGCCAAGATAGAGTGGATCAGCCCCAGCATTTT.

This chain joins TRBV27 and TRBJ2-7, with 7 bases identical to TRBD1. V lost 4 bases, J lost 2 bases, and 5 bases stayed unmatched. Per germline, CDR1 MNHEY and CDR2 SMNVEV (reference sequence). The CDR3 has 14 amino acids. The CDR3, as DNA: TGTGCCAGCAGTTGGGATCAGGGGGCCTACGAGCAGTACTTC. As protein: CASSWDQGAYEQYF.

A remark on this clone: A junction boundary mismatches the germline segment, possibly from a read error. The genes are TRBV5-6 and TRBJ1-2; D is undetermined. Germline CDR1 and CDR2: SGHDT and YYEEEE. The CDR3 sequence is 11 residues long. The CDR3: CASSLGAALKF. In nucleotides, the CDR3 is TGTGCCAGCAGCTTGGGGGCCGCCCTTAAGTTC.

The chain recombines TRBV6-5 with TRBJ1-5; D perhaps matches TRBD1 (6 bases). CDR1 MNHEY and CDR2 SVGAGI come from the germline V gene. The CDR3 contains 13 residues. Trimming cost V 5 bases and J 12 bases, with 17 bases left between them. The chain's CDR3 is CASSATETGYQHF. In DNA form, the CDR3 reads TGTGCCAGCAGTGCAACCGAAACAGGGTACCAGCATTTT.

The chain uses TRBV5-6 and TRBJ2-2; D call uncertain. The CDR3 is 12 residues long. Germline V gene data show CDR1 as SGHDT and CDR2 as YYEEEE. V was trimmed by 1 base and J by 6 bases, leaving 4 bases between them. CDR3 nucleotide sequence: TGTGCCAGCAGCTTGTATCCCGGGGAGCTGTTTTTT. Amino acids: CASSLYPGELFF.

V gene TRBV28 combines with J gene TRBJ2-3; TRBD2 matches at 11 bases. The CDR3 loop spans 16 amino acids. From germline, CDR1 is MDHEN and CDR2 SYDVKM. J was trimmed by 3 bases and V by 3 bases; bases with no gene match: 5. CDR3 loop: CASSFDVAGGTDTQYF. CDR3 sequence (DNA): TGTGCCAGCAGTTTTGATGTAGCGGGGGGGACAGATACGCAGTATTTT. The entire variable domain, with the rest obtained from reference TRBV28 and TRBJ2-3, is as follows: DVKVTQSSRYLVKRTGEKVFLECVQDMDHENMFWYRQDPGLGLRLIYFSYDVKMKEKGDIPEGYSVSREKKERFSLILESASTNQTSMYLCASSFDVAGGTDTQYFGPGTRLTVL.

The V gene is TRBV30, the J gene TRBJ2-1; perhaps TRBD2 as D (6 bases). From germline, CDR1 is GTSNPN and CDR2 SVGIG (reference sequence). V gave up 3 bases and J gave up 4 bases, with 10 bases separating them. The CDR3 length is 13 residues. CDR3: CAWSETSYNEQFF. CDR3 in DNA: TGTGCCTGGAGCGAGACTAGTTACAATGAGCAGTTCTTC.

This chain joins TRBV7-6 and TRBJ2-1, with 10 nucleotides matching TRBD2. Germline CDR1 SGHVS, CDR2 FNYEAQ. J lost 7 bases, V lost 0 bases, and 3 bases had no gene match. The CDR3 sequence is 15 residues long. The CDR3 protein is CASSLAYSGGNEQFF. CDR3 nucleotides: TGTGCCAGCAGCTTAGCATATAGCGGGGGGAATGAGCAGTTCTTC.

The CDR3 DNA follows: TGTGCCACGAGACCCGACAGGAATTCCTACGAGCAGTACTTC. Its protein product is CATRPDRNSYEQYF. The chain has TRBV2 and TRBJ2-7; the D gene is possibly TRBD1 (6 bases). Trimming pared 10 bases from V and 1 base from J, leaving 17 bases between. CDR3 length: 14 residues. Germline V CDR1 and CDR2: SNHLY, FYNNEI.

The chain has TRBV2 and TRBJ1-5, with 8 bases identical to TRBD1. The germline V gene encodes CDR1 SNHLY and CDR2 FYNNEI. The trim removed 3 bases at V and 3 bases at J, leaving 4 bases unmatched. The CDR3 consists of 15 residues. The CDR3 loop reads CASSDRDRYNQPQHF. CDR3 sequence (DNA): TGTGCCAGCAGTGATCGGGACAGGTACAATCAGCCCCAGCATTTT.

V is TRBV5-1 and J is TRBJ1-4; 7 bases line up with TRBD1. CDR3 length equals 14 residues. CDR1 SGHRS and CDR2 YFSETQ come from the germline V gene. The trim removed 0 bases at V and 8 bases at J, leaving 4 bases unmatched. The CDR3 DNA follows: TGCGCCAGCAGCTTGGCAGGGGGGTACGAAAAACTGTTTTTT. This gives the protein CASSLAGGYEKLFF. Using reference TRBV5-1 and TRBJ1-4 for the parts outside the CDR3, the full variable domain is KAGVTQTPRYLIKTRGQQVTLSCSPISGHRSVSWYQQTPGQGLQFLFEYFSETQRNKGNFPGRFSGRQFSNSRSEMNVSTLELGDSALYLCASSLAGGYEKLFFGSGTQLSVL.

The rearrangement joins TRBV25-1 to TRBJ1-1; 10 bases agree with TRBD1. After removal of 5 bases from V and 5 bases from J, the junction contained 2 bases not matched to a gene. This CDR3 contains 13 residues. The germline V gene encodes CDR1 MGHDK and CDR2 SYGVNS. CDR3 sequence reads: CASSLGQGTEAFF. CDR3 bases: TGTGCCAGCAGTTTGGGACAGGGGACTGAAGCTTTCTTT.

The chain couples TRBV29-1 to TRBJ2-3, with TRBD2 matching 9 bases. The CDR3 consists of 14 residues. The ends lost 4 bases at V and 5 bases at J; junction bases unmatched: 7. CDR1 SQVTM and CDR2 ANQGSEA come from the germline V gene. DNA of the CDR3: TGCAGCGTTGTCCCTAGCGGGATAGGAGATACGCAGTATTTT. Amino acids: CSVVPSGIGDTQYF.

V usage is TRBV27 and J usage is TRBJ2-1; 10 bases map to TRBD2. CDR1 is MNHEY and CDR2 is SMNVEV in the germline V gene (reference sequence). With V trimmed by 3 bases and J by 9 bases, 5 bases remained unmatched. The CDR3 loop spans 14 amino acids. The CDR3 coding sequence is TGTGCCAGCAGTTTGAGCGGGAGGGCCATTGAGCAGTTCTTC. This codes for CASSLSGRAIEQFF.